A single T cell receptor (beta chain) is shown here with its context. This clone was recorded a few times. Its cognate antigen has yet to be identified. Base-call qualities are not available, and no considerably larger clone is one nucleotide away. The sample contains more than one DNA sequence encoding this CDR3. The CDR1 and CDR2 encoded by the germline V gene are MRHNA and SNTAGT. The CDR3, from cysteine to phenylalanine, totals 15 residues. Solely the CDR3 DNA is kept, with 45 bases framed from the first base. V trim: 2 bases; J trim: 8 bases; unmatched bases: 5. This sample was included in a study of blood T cell repertoires in COVID-19 (dated by TCRdb to 2019 to 2021). Notes on the research overall: The collaborator samples originated in the United States, Italy and Spain and spanned the acute and convalescent phases of COVID-19. The repertoires were released in a freely available public database intended as a resource for research on the immune response to SARS-CoV-2. Where available, HLA class I and class II types were taken from metadata supplied by the sample provider and were not determined by assay-based typing. The dataset comprised deeply sampled blood TCRbeta repertoires from subjects exposed to, actively infected with, or recovered from COVID-19. The material from the prospective study consisted of cDNA or gDNA derived from T cells, B-cell-depleted T cells, or PBMCs. The samples were drawn from two sources: the first 160 participants of the ongoing ImmuneRACE study, and about 1,300 subjects contributed by 6 global collaborators. A de-identified subject ID, COVID-19 status, age in years and sex were almost always included in the sample metadata.

Each collaborating institution followed its own protocols to collect whole blood in K2EDTA tubes. For TCRbeta analysis, collaborators shipped samples as frozen whole blood, isolated PBMCs, or DNA extracted from either of those sample types. The study at large found these results: The amount of clinical and demographic metadata varied by source and participant and was provided uncurated.

TCRbeta CDR3 regions were amplified from genomic DNA using the immunoSEQ Assay, a bias-controlled multiplex PCR. In the source study's methods: Within the assay, amplification of reference gene primers was used to estimate how many nucleated cells each sample contained. Sequence reads were collapsed and filtered to measure the absolute abundance of every unique TCRbeta CDR3 rearrangement. For each sample, productive Simpson clonality was calculated as the square root of Simpson's diversity index across productive rearrangements. Imported from immuneACCESS, the table was reduced by TCRdb to in-frame sequences with V and J called. These copies leave out some clones; in studies compared against another copy, an unresolved V gene accounts for under half, and the cause of the remainder is not known. The V and J calls and clone size were taken over from that table, and D and trimming were inferred from the DNA. Recorded for this sample are 130,000 or so clones; about 86% of them occurred a single time. The ten largest clonotypes hold around 8.5% of the sample.

Sequences were obtained from peripheral blood. The rearrangement combines TRBV6-4 with TRBJ2-1; 11 central nucleotides agree with TRBD2. This clonotype originated in an older woman with acute or convalescent COVID-19. The DNA is TGTGCCAGCAGTGACCGTCTAGCGGGGGGAGATGAGCAGTTCTTC. It specifies CASSDRLAGGDEQFF.